Below, 19 T cell receptor beta chains from the same sample are listed, as sequenced in a study of T cell changes during pregnancy in multiple sclerosis (dated by TCRdb to between 2019 and 2020). The library relied on the immunoSEQ multiplex PCR assay. Held by TCRdb, this immuneACCESS table contains in-frame sequences only and omits some clones. Under half of the omission traces to an unresolved V gene where checked; the cause of the rest is unknown. The sample yields under 65,000 clones; nearly 95% were counted once. The ten biggest clones cover 0.5% of the sample. The source material was CD4+ T cells from peripheral blood mononuclear cells, sampled in the third trimester of pregnancy. The receptor set was obtained from a female donor with multiple sclerosis, enrolled in a pregnancy study.

CDR3 DNA sequence: TGTGCCAGCTCACCCGGGACTGGGACTAGCACAGATACGCAGTATTTT. It translates to CASSPGTGTSTDTQYF. This chain uses TRBV18 with TRBJ2-3, with D possibly being TRBD2 (6 bases). The germline V and J ends were trimmed by 3 bases and 0 bases, with 13 bases remaining between them. Germline values: CDR1 KGHSH, CDR2 LQKENI. The CDR3 spans 16 residues.

The chain uses TRBV6-6 and TRBJ1-6; TRBD1 matches at 11 bases. Trimming cost V 11 bases and J 9 bases; bases outside gene matches: 9. This CDR3 has 14 amino acids. Germline V gives CDR1 MNHNY, CDR2 SVGAGI (reference sequence). CDR3 nucleotide sequence: TGTGCCGGACAGGGGGCAGGAGTGGCTTCACCCCTCCACTTT. Translating it yields CAGQGAGVASPLHF.

The gene calls are TRBV5-6 and TRBJ1-2; possible D gene TRBD1, 5 bases. The CDR3 extends over 15 amino acids. Trimming left V 2 bases short and J 6 bases short, with 17 bases between. Germline V lookup: CDR1 SGHDT, CDR2 YYEEEE. DNA of the CDR3: TGTGCCAGCAGCTTTCCTGGGGGGGGTGTGGATGGCTACACCTTC. It encodes CASSFPGGGVDGYTF.

The chain uses TRBV19 and TRBJ1-5, with no clear D. Germline CDR1 reads LNHDA; CDR2 reads SQIVND (reference sequence). This CDR3 has 15 residues. Between the trimmed V and J ends, which lost 5 bases and 2 bases, there was a span of 13 bases. For the CDR3, the DNA is TGTGCCAGTAGTCCCGACGCCCGGGGCAATCAGCCCCAGCATTTT. It specifies CASSPDARGNQPQHF.

The J gene is TRBJ1-6, the V gene TRBV7-9, with 7 bases fitting TRBD1. The CDR3 contains 14 residues. Germline CDR1 reads SEHNR; CDR2 reads FQNEAQ (reference sequence). Trimming cost V 4 bases and J 8 bases; bases outside gene matches: 5. As DNA, the CDR3 is TGTGCCAGCAGCTCCGGGACAGCGCATTCACCCCTCCACTTT. Translated: CASSSGTAHSPLHF.

The chain links TRBV9 to TRBJ2-5; TRBD2 is a possible D gene (6 bases). V was pared by 1 base and J by 1 base, with 14 bases between. CDR3 length: 16 amino acids. CDR1 and CDR2 from the germline V gene are SGDLS and YYNGEE. The DNA of the CDR3 is TGTGCCAGCAGCGTAAGCACCGGGGGACTCCAAGAGACCCAGTACTTC. Its protein is CASSVSTGGLQETQYF.

This chain uses TRBV15 with TRBJ1-5, with D possibly matching TRBD1 (5 bases). Germline V gene data show CDR1 as LNHNV and CDR2 as YYDKDF (reference sequence). V dropped 4 bases and J dropped 7 bases, with 17 bases sitting between them. The CDR3 is 15 residues long. The CDR3: CATSTDKGLNQPQHF. For the CDR3, the DNA is TGTGCCACCAGCACGGACAAGGGGTTGAACCAGCCCCAGCATTTT.

The chain uses TRBV19 and TRBJ1-5; D is ambiguous. Trimming removed 4 bases from V and 4 bases from J, with 20 bases in between. CDR1 is LNHDA, CDR2 SQIVND, per germline (reference sequence). The length of the CDR3 is 17 residues. Here the CDR3 reads CASSTGGPKGKNQPQHF. CDR3 in DNA: TGTGCCAGTAGTACGGGAGGACCAAAAGGGAAAAATCAGCCCCAGCATTTT.

This chain connects TRBV11-2 to TRBJ2-1; the D gene is possibly TRBD2 (6 bases). Germline values: CDR1 SGHAT, CDR2 FQNNGV. The CDR3 is 15 amino acids. Trimming cost V 3 bases and J 6 bases, with 15 bases left between them. CDR3 protein: CASSLTSSVRNEQFF. As DNA, the CDR3 is TGTGCCAGCAGCTTGACTAGTAGTGTCCGCAATGAGCAGTTCTTC.

A few counts support this clone. The chain combines TRBV30 with TRBJ1-1, with 7 bases that match TRBD1. J lost 5 bases, V lost 7 bases, and 13 bases had no gene match. This CDR3 contains 14 residues. The germline V gene encodes CDR1 GTSNPN and CDR2 SVGIG (reference sequence). CDR3 in DNA: TGTGCCTCGTTGATTCCCAGGGGGATTACTGAAGCTTTCTTT. It yields the protein CASLIPRGITEAFF.

The genes are TRBV15 and TRBJ2-5, with TRBD2 identical over 8 bases. In germline, CDR1 is LNHNV, CDR2 YYDKDF (reference sequence). The CDR3 has 16 amino acids. The J segment lost 5 bases and the V segment lost 0 bases, leaving 8 bases of the junction unmatched. The CDR3, as DNA: TGTGCCACCAGCAGAGATTCGGGGGGGCCGTGGGAGACCCAGTACTTC. This sequence encodes CATSRDSGGPWETQYF.

J is TRBJ1-1 and V is TRBV19; tentative D call: TRBD1 (5 bases). Germline V gene sequence: CDR1 LNHDA, CDR2 SQIVND (reference sequence). The CDR3 spans 14 residues. Trimming left V 1 base short and J 4 bases short, with 10 bases between. Written as DNA, the CDR3 is TGTGCCAGTAGTATAGGGGGCCTACGCACTGAAGCTTTCTTT. Encoded protein: CASSIGGLRTEAFF.

The chain couples TRBV6-1 to TRBJ1-5; 8 bases line up with TRBD1. Germline-derived CDR1 and CDR2 are MNHNS and SASEGT. The CDR3 loop spans 11 amino acids. V was pared by 11 bases and J by 10 bases, with 7 bases of the junction left unmatched. In DNA form, the CDR3 reads TGTGCCGCTGGGACAGGTAATCCCCAGCATTTT. This gives the protein CAAGTGNPQHF.

The chain couples TRBV6-5 to TRBJ1-1; TRBD1 agrees at 8 bases. The V and J ends lost 5 bases and 0 bases, in that order; junction bases with no gene match: 5. From germline, CDR1 is MNHEY and CDR2 SVGAGI. The CDR3 is made up of 15 amino acids. The CDR3 nucleotides read TGTGCCAGCAGTCAGGGGACAGGTTTGAACACTGAAGCTTTCTTT. Its protein is CASSQGTGLNTEAFF.

This chain connects TRBV30 to TRBJ1-5; maybe TRBD1 (5 bases). V lost 3 bases and J 7 bases, leaving 13 bases between the germline ends. The CDR3 has 13 amino acids. Germline CDR1 and CDR2: GTSNPN and SVGIG (reference sequence). CDR3: CAWREGVGQPQHF. Written as DNA, the CDR3 is TGTGCCTGGAGAGAAGGGGTCGGGCAGCCCCAGCATTTT.

The chain combines TRBV6-1 with TRBJ1-5; TRBD1 agrees at 8 bases. This CDR3 contains 15 residues. Per the germline V gene, CDR1 is MNHNS and CDR2 is SASEGT. After removal of 7 bases from V and 1 base from J, the junction contained 6 bases not matched to a gene. The CDR3 DNA sequence: TGTGCCAGCATTCAGGACAGGGCCAGCAATCAGCCCCAGCATTTT. This translates into CASIQDRASNQPQHF.

This chain joins TRBV6-5 and TRBJ2-3, with D maybe TRBD2 (7 bases). This CDR3 contains 13 residues. V was cut by 2 bases and J by 7 bases, with 10 bases left in between. Germline V gene sequence: CDR1 MNHEY, CDR2 SVGAGI. CDR3: CASSYTGTNTQYF. DNA for the CDR3: TGTGCCAGCAGTTACACAGGGACTAATACGCAGTATTTT.

The V gene is TRBV18, the J gene TRBJ1-1; 7 bases align to TRBD1. CDR1 and CDR2 from the germline V gene are KGHSH and LQKENI. The CDR3 runs 19 residues. V shed 6 bases and J 3 bases; nucleotides not matched to a gene: 22. CDR3 in DNA: TGTGCCAGCTCCCGCACCCCCCGACAGGGTGGGCCTATCGACACTGAAGCTTTCTTT. Translated: CASSRTPRQGGPIDTEAFF.

There are a few counts of this clone. This chain uses TRBV30 with TRBJ1-1; D is possibly TRBD1 (5 bases). The germline V and J ends were trimmed by 1 base and 0 bases, with 6 bases remaining between them. In germline, CDR1 is GTSNPN, CDR2 SVGIG (reference sequence). The CDR3 is 13 amino acids. The DNA of the CDR3 is TGTGCCTGGAGTGGACAGATGAACACTGAAGCTTTCTTT. As protein: CAWSGQMNTEAFF.